A single sample is the source of the 20 T cell receptor beta chains below, sequenced in a study of regulatory T cells in long-lasting Graves disease. This sample's time point: newly diagnosed GD, antithyroid drugs for less than 3 months. The authors made the TCR library using RNA they extracted from PBMCs. Sequencing libraries for TCR beta were prepared with iRepertoire HTBI primers and Arm-PCR of CDR3 regions. TCRdb re-called the multiplex PCR reads with MiXCR, one entry per CDR3 protein. The sample records 620,000 or so distinct CDR3 sequences, roughly 15% being singletons. Separately, the same data were catalogued under a study of T cells in Graves' hyperthyroidism and ophthalmopathy.

The sample was peripheral blood mononuclear cells (PBMCs), taken at new diagnosis, from a patient treated with antithyroid drugs. These receptors originate from a woman in her twenties or thirties with Graves disease.

As concerns this clonotype: The junction departs from germline at one end; a sequencing error may be responsible. The gene calls are TRBV7-9 and TRBJ2-1, with unresolved D. There are 14 residues in the CDR3. Germline CDR1 reads SEHNR; CDR2 reads FQNEAQ (reference sequence). The chain's CDR3 is CAGSRPSSYNEQFF. CDR3 sequence (DNA): TGTGCCGGCAGCCGCCCGAGCTCCTACAATGAGCAGTTCTTC.

The V gene is TRBV5-5, the J gene TRBJ2-5; 9 bases map to TRBD1. In germline, CDR1 is SGHKS, CDR2 YYEKEE (reference sequence). Unmatched junction bases numbered 5, after V lost 0 bases and J lost 5 bases. This CDR3 is built from 15 residues. The CDR3 nucleotides are TGTGCCAGCAGCTTGGGAGGGACAGGGCCGGAGACCCAGTACTTC. Encoded protein: CASSLGGTGPETQYF.

This clonotype came up many times. V usage is TRBV6-1 and J usage is TRBJ1-4, with 10 bases matching TRBD1. The CDR3 length is 15 residues. Unmatched junction bases numbered 4, after V lost 5 bases and J lost 4 bases. Per germline, CDR1 MNHNS and CDR2 SASEGT. The CDR3 DNA follows: TGTGCCAGCAGTCCGGGACAGGGGTTTAATGAAAAACTGTTTTTT. It specifies CASSPGQGFNEKLFF.

This clonotype was observed a handful of times. The chain employs TRBV19 and TRBJ2-1; 15 nucleotides align to TRBD2. Trimming at V came to 10 bases and at J to 14 bases, leaving 12 bases not matched to a gene. The CDR3 totals 14 residues. Germline V CDR1 and CDR2: LNHDA, SQIVND (reference sequence). CDR3 loop: CATTAGTSGRSKFF. The DNA of the CDR3 is TGTGCCACTACTGCGGGGACTAGCGGGAGGTCGAAGTTCTTC. Using reference TRBV19 and TRBJ2-1 for the parts outside the CDR3, the full variable domain is DGGITQSPKYLFRKEGQNVTLSCEQNLNHDAMYWYRQDPGQGLRLIYYSQIVNDFQKGDIAEGYSVSREKKESFPLTVTSAQKNPTAFYLCATTAGTSGRSKFFGPGTRLTVL.

This clonotype was seen at least ten times. The chain carries TRBV20-1 and TRBJ2-5, with D perhaps being TRBD1 or TRBD2 (6 bases each). Trimming cost V 3 bases and J 4 bases, with 15 bases left between them. The CDR3 has 14 residues. The germline V gene encodes CDR1 DFQATT and CDR2 SNEGSKA (reference sequence). The CDR3 DNA follows: TGCAGTGCTAGGGGGGGCAGGGAGGTAGAGACCCAGTACTTC. It encodes CSARGGREVETQYF.

There are many counts of this clonotype. The chain is built from TRBV12-3 or TRBV12-4 and TRBJ2-7; D may be TRBD2 (6 bases). Trimming shortened V by 4 bases and J by 5 bases, and 12 bases separated the two germline ends. CDR3 size: 13 residues. The CDR3 DNA sequence: TGTGCCAGCAGTTGGCGGGGAAAGGACGAGCAGTACTTC. It translates to CASSWRGKDEQYF.

In its sample, this clonotype was seen a few times. This chain links TRBV29-1 with TRBJ2-7; the D gene could be TRBD1 or TRBD2 (5 bases each). The CDR3 spans 15 residues. Looked up from germline, CDR1 is SQVTM and CDR2 is ANQGSEA. V was cut by 7 bases and J by 3 bases, with 22 bases left in between. This CDR3 reads CSALGPVGGYYEQYF. The CDR3 coding sequence is TGCAGCGCCCTGGGACCCGTGGGCGGGTACTACGAGCAGTACTTC.

This clonotype was counted a few times. The chain combines TRBV5-1 with TRBJ2-5; TRBD1 aligns across 10 bases. Germline V gene lookup returns CDR1 SGHRS and CDR2 YFSETQ. There are 14 residues in the CDR3. The V segment lost 5 bases and the J segment 4 bases; nucleotides outside the gene matches: 5. As DNA, the CDR3 is TGCGCCAGCAGTGACAGGGGGCATCCAGAGACCCAGTACTTC. This sequence encodes CASSDRGHPETQYF.

This clonotype has at least ten counts. The chain links TRBV10-2 to TRBJ1-2, with TRBD1 matching over 7 bases. The germline V gene encodes CDR1 WSHSY and CDR2 SAAADI. The CDR3 has 13 residues. J gave up 5 bases and V 4 bases, and 4 bases lay outside the gene matches. The DNA for the CDR3 is TGCGCCAGCAGTGTCGGGACAGCATATGGCTACACCTTC. It translates to CASSVGTAYGYTF.

This clonotype was detected a few times. The chain is built from TRBV27 and TRBJ2-3, with 8 positions matching TRBD2. V shed 6 bases, J shed 3 bases, and the junction held 11 bases outside the gene matches. The CDR3 has 16 residues. CDR1 is MNHEY and CDR2 is SMNVEV in the germline V gene (reference sequence). This CDR3 is CASRYYGTRVTDTQYF. The CDR3 coding sequence is TGTGCCAGCAGATACTACGGGACTAGGGTAACAGATACGCAGTATTTT.

This clonotype came up many times. The CDR3 region is CASSLHTSLTYEQYF. CDR3 bases: TGTGCCAGCAGCTTGCACACCTCTTTGACCTACGAGCAGTACTTC. The chain recombines TRBV11-2 with TRBJ2-7; unclear D gene. The germline CDR1 and CDR2 sequences are SGHAT and FQNNGV. The CDR3 extends over 15 amino acids. Trimming left V 3 bases short and J 2 bases short, with 14 bases between.

This CDR3 is CASTKSGISYEQYF. The CDR3 region has the DNA TGTGCCAGCACCAAGAGCGGGATCTCCTACGAGCAGTACTTC. This rearrangement joins TRBV6-2 or TRBV6-3 to TRBJ2-7; 7 bases map to TRBD2. Germline V lookup: CDR1 MNHEY, CDR2 SVGEGT. Trimming at V came to 7 bases and at J to 0 bases, leaving 6 bases not matched to a gene. The CDR3 totals 14 residues.

This clonotype showed up just a few times. The chain links TRBV25-1 to TRBJ2-3; 10 nucleotides line up with TRBD2. Per germline, CDR1 MGHDK and CDR2 SYGVNS. This CDR3 is 16 amino acids long. V lost 4 bases, J lost 3 bases, and 7 bases stayed unmatched. The CDR3 sequence: CASSVEREGLTDTQYF. In nucleotides, the CDR3 is TGTGCCAGCAGTGTCGAGCGGGAGGGGTTGACAGATACGCAGTATTTT.

The table lists this clonotype with many counts. J is TRBJ2-6 and V is TRBV27; no reliable D call. V gave up 4 bases and J gave up 2 bases, with 12 bases separating them. Germline-derived CDR1 and CDR2 are MNHEY and SMNVEV (reference sequence). The CDR3 is 16 amino acids. CDR3 loop: CASSSGRVAGANVLTF. The CDR3 DNA reads TGTGCCAGCAGTTCTGGTAGGGTTGCTGGGGCCAACGTCCTGACTTTC.

This chain connects TRBV3-1 to TRBJ2-3; 13 nucleotides agree with TRBD2. Germline V gene data show CDR1 as LGHDT and CDR2 as YNNKEL (reference sequence). The CDR3 extends over 16 amino acids. J was trimmed by 6 bases and V by 6 bases; bases with no gene match: 9. The CDR3 region is CASSLGLAGWGDTQYF. The CDR3 DNA follows: TGTGCCAGCAGTTTGGGACTAGCGGGATGGGGTGATACGCAGTATTTT.

V and J are TRBV30 and TRBJ2-1, with 11 nucleotides matching TRBD2. V lost 5 bases, J lost 7 bases, and 10 bases stayed unmatched. Germline assignment: CDR1 GTSNPN and CDR2 SVGIG (reference sequence). CDR3 length equals 15 residues. Here the CDR3 DNA reads TGTGCCTGGTGGTCTAGCGGGAGGTATAGGAATGAGCAGTTCTTC. This codes for CAWWSSGRYRNEQFF. Full variable domain (remainder filled in from reference TRBV30 and TRBJ2-1): SQTIHQWPATLVQPVGSPLSLECTVEGTSNPNLYWYRQAAGRGLQLLFYSVGIGQISSEVPQNLSASRPQDRQFILSSKKLLLSDSGFYLCAWWSSGRYRNEQFFGPGTRLTVL.

This clonotype was detected a few times. The J gene is TRBJ2-5, the V gene TRBV18, with D tentatively TRBD1 (6 bases). This CDR3 is built from 15 residues. V was cut by 2 bases and J by 0 bases, with 10 bases left in between. Germline V gene data show CDR1 as KGHSH and CDR2 as LQKENI. CDR3 loop: CASSPGTPYQETQYF. Here the CDR3 DNA reads TGTGCCAGCTCACCAGGGACACCGTACCAAGAGACCCAGTACTTC.

This clonotype was observed a handful of times. The chain has TRBV6-5 and TRBJ1-6; D possibly corresponds to TRBD1 (5 bases). The CDR3 length is 17 residues. Germline lookup yields CDR1 MNHEY and CDR2 SVGAGI. Trimming removed 4 bases from V and 9 bases from J, with 22 bases in between. CDR3 sequence reads: CASSSQNRRLGTSPLHF. CDR3 coding DNA: TGTGCCAGCAGTTCCCAAAACCGACGCTTAGGGACTTCACCCCTCCACTTT.

This sequence joins TRBV15 and TRBJ2-7, with TRBD2 matching over 9 bases. Germline values: CDR1 LNHNV, CDR2 YYDKDF (reference sequence). V was clipped by 4 bases and J by 4 bases; unmatched bases: 2. CDR3 size: 13 residues. The CDR3 protein is CATSILAGYEQYF. Written as DNA, the CDR3 is TGTGCCACCAGCATCCTAGCGGGGTACGAGCAGTACTTC.

This chain connects TRBV19 to TRBJ2-3, with 7 nucleotides matching TRBD2. Germline CDR1 and CDR2: LNHDA and SQIVND (reference sequence). V dropped 6 bases and J dropped 1; count of bases not matched to a gene: 4. The CDR3 spans 14 residues. This CDR3 reads CASRVAGGTDTQYF. The CDR3 DNA follows: TGTGCCAGTAGGGTCGCGGGAGGCACAGATACGCAGTATTTT.